The present entry profiles one T cell receptor beta chain with its context. Its antigen is not identified. Generated by immunoSEQ multiplex PCR, the TCRdb table keeps only in-frame clones and is missing some. The data show about 14,000 clones, with around four fifths seen just once and 20% to 25% held by the top ten. The data were taken from a study of PD-1 blockade in classical Hodgkin lymphoma. Findings of the study overall: Newly diagnosed patients reportedly had lower baseline TCR diversity than healthy donors. Sources of repertoire differences remain undefined, possibly disease activity or prior therapy.

The CDR3 extends over 14 amino acids. Between the trimmed V and J ends, which lost 5 bases and 4 bases, there was a span of 14 bases. Germline V gene lookup returns CDR1 SEHNR and CDR2 FQNEAQ (reference sequence). All the patients suffered relapse after autologous stem cell transplantation, and brentuximab vedotin exposure differed. This material consisted of peripheral blood mononuclear cells (PBMCs), taken at baseline. The chain couples TRBV7-9 to TRBJ1-1; no firm D call. The sequence came from a human donor with classical Hodgkin lymphoma. The CDR3 region has the DNA TGTGCCAGCAGCCTGGGAGTAGCCCGCACTGAAGCTTTCTTT. Protein product: CASSLGVARTEAFF. Full variable domain (missing parts from reference TRBV7-9 and TRBJ1-1): DTGVSQNPRHKITKRGQNVTFRCDPISEHNRLYWYRQTLGQGPEFLTYFQNEAQLEKSRLLSDRFSAERPKGSFSTLEIQRTEQGDSAMYLCASSLGVARTEAFFGQGTRLTVV.